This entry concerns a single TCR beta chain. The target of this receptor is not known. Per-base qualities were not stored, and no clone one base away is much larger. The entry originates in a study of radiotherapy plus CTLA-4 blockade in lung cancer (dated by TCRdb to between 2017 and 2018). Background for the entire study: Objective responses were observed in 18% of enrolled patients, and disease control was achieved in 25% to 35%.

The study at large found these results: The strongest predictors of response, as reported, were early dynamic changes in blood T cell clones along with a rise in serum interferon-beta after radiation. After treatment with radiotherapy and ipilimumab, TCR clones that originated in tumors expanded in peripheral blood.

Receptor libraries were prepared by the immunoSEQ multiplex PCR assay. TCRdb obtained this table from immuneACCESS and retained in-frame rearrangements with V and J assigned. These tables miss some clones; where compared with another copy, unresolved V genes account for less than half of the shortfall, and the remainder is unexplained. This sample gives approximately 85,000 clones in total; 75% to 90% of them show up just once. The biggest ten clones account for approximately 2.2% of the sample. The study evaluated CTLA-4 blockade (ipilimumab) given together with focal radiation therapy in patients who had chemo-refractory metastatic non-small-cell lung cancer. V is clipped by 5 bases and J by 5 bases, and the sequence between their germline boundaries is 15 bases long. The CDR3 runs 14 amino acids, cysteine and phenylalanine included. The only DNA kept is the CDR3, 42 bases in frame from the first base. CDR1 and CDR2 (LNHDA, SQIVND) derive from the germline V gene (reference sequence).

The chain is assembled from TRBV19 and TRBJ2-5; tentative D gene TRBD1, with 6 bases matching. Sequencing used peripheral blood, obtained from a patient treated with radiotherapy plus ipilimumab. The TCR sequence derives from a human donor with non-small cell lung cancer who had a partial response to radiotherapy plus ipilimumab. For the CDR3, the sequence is CASSPTPQGETQYF. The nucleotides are TGTGCCAGTAGTCCGACCCCTCAGGGGGAGACCCAGTACTTC. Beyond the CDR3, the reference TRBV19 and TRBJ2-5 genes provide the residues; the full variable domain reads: DGGITQSPKYLFRKEGQNVTLSCEQNLNHDAMYWYRQDPGQGLRLIYYSQIVNDFQKGDIAEGYSVSREKKESFPLTVTSAQKNPTAFYLCASSPTPQGETQYFGPGTRLLVL.